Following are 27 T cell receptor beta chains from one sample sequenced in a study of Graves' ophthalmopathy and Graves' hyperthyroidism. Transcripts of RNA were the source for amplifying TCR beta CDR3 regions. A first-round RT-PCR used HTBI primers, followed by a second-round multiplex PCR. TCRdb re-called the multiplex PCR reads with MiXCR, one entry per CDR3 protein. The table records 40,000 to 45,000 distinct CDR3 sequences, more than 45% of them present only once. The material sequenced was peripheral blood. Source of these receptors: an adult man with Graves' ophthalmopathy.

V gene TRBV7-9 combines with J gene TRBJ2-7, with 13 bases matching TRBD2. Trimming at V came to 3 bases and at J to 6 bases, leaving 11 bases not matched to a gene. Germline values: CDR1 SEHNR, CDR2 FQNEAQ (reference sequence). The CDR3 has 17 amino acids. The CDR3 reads CASSLSTSGRARGEQYF. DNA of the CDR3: TGTGCCAGCAGCTTGAGTACTAGCGGGAGGGCCCGCGGCGAGCAGTACTTC.

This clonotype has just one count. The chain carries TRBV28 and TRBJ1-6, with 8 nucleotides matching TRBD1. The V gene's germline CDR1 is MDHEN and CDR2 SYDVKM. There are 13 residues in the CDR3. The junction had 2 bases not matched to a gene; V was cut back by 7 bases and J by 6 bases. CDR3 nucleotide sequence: TGTGCCAGCAAGGACAGGGTTAATTCACCCCTCCACTTT. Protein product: CASKDRVNSPLHF.

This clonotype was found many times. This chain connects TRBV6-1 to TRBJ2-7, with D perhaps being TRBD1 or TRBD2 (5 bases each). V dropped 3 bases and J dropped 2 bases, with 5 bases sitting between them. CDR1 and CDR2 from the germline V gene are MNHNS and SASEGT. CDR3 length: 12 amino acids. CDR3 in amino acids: CASSEGPYEQYV. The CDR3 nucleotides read TGTGCCAGCAGTGAGGGACCCTACGAGCAGTACGTC.

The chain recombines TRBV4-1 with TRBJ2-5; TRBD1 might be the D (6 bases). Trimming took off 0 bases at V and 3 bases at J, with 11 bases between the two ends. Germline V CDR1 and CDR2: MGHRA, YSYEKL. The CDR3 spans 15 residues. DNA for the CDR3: TGCGCCAGCAGCCAAGATGGGGCAGGGGAAGAGACCCAGTACTTC. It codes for CASSQDGAGEETQYF.

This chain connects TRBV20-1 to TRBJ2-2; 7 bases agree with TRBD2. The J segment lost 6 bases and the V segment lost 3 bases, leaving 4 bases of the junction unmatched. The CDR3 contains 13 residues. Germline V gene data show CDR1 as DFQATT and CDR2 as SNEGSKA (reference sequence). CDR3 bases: TGCAGTGCTAGGGAGCGGGGTGCCGGGGAGCTGTTTTTT. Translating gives CSARERGAGELFF.

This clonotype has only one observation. The CDR3 DNA reads as TGTGCCAGCGGGAGTAAAACGGGGTCTGGGCCCCAGCATTTT. This encodes CASGSKTGSGPQHF. The chain uses TRBV6-1 and TRBJ1-5; D gene unclear. The germline gives CDR1 MNHNS, CDR2 SASEGT. This CDR3 comprises 14 residues. The germline V and J ends were trimmed by 8 bases and 9 bases, with 20 bases remaining between them.

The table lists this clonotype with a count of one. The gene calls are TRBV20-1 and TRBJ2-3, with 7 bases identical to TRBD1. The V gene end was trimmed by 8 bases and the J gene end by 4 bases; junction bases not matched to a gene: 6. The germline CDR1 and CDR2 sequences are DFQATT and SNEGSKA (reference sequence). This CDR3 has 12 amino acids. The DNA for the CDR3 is TGCAGTCTACAGGGGCTGGCAGATACGCAGTATTTT. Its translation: CSLQGLADTQYF.

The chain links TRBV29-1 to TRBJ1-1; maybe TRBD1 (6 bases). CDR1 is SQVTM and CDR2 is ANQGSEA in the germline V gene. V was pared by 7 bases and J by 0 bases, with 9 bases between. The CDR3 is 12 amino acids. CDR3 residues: CSASGVNTEAFF. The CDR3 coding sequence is TGCAGCGCCTCAGGGGTGAACACTGAAGCTTTCTTT.

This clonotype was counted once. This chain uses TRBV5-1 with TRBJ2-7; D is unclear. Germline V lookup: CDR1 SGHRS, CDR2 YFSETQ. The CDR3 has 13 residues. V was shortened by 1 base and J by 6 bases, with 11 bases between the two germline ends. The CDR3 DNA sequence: TGCGCCAGCAGCTTGCGCAGGACCTGCGAGCAGTACTTC. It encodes CASSLRRTCEQYF. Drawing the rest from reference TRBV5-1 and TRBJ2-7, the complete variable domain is KAGVTQTPRYLIKTRGQQVTLSCSPISGHRSVSWYQQTPGQGLQFLFEYFSETQRNKGNFPGRFSGRQFSNSRSEMNVSTLELGDSALYLCASSLRRTCEQYFGPGTRLTVT.

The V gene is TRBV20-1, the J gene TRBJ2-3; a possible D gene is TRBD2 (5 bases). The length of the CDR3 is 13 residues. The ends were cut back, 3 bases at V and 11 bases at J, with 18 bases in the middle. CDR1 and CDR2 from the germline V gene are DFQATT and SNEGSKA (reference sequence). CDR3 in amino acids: CSASTGDYNEQYF. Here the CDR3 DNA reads TGCAGTGCTAGTACCGGAGACTACAATGAGCAGTATTTT.

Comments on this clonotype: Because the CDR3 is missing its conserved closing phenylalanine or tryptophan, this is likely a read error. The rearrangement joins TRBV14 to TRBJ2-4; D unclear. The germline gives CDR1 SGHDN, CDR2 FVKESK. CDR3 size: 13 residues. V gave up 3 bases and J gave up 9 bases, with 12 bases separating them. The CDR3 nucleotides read TGTGCCAGCAGCCATGGATCCCCGGGCATTCAGTACTCA. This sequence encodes CASSHGSPGIQYS.

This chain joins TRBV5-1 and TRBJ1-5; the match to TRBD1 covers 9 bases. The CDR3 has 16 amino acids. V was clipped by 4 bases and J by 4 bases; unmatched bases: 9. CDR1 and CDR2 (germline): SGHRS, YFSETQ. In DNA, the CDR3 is TGCGCCAGCAGCATCAGGACAGGGGATGAGAATCAGCCCCAGCATTTT. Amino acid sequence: CASSIRTGDENQPQHF.

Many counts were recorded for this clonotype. CDR3 sequence (DNA): TGTGCCACCAGTGATACCGGTGAGCGAAAATCTGGCCCCTACAATGAGCAGTTCTTC. Protein product: CATSDTGERKSGPYNEQFF. The chain joins TRBV24-1 to TRBJ2-1; D is ambiguous. CDR1 KGHDR and CDR2 SFDVKD come from the germline V gene. CDR3 length: 19 amino acids. The germline V and J ends were trimmed by 3 bases and 2 bases, with 22 bases remaining between them.

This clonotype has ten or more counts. CDR3 sequence (DNA): TGTGCCAGCAGCGCAACGACGGACCCCCGATACGAGCAGTACTTC. It specifies CASSATTDPRYEQYF. J is TRBJ2-7 and V is TRBV11-2, with D unresolved. This CDR3 region has 15 residues. V was pared by 5 bases and J by 4 bases, with 18 bases between. CDR1 and CDR2 from the germline V gene are SGHAT and FQNNGV.

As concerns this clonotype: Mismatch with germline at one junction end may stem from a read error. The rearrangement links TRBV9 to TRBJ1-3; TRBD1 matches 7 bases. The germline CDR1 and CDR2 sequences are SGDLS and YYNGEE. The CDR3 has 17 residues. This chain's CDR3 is CASSPGGGRGAGNTTYF. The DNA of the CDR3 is TGTGCCAGCAGCCCTGGGGGAGGCAGGGGGGCTGGAAACACCACATATTTT.

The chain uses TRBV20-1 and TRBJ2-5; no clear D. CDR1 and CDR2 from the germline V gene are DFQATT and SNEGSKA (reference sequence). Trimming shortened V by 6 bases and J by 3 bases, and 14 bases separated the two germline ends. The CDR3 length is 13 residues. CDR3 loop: CSASVGLEETQYF. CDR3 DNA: TGCAGTGCCAGCGTGGGGTTGGAAGAGACCCAGTACTTC.

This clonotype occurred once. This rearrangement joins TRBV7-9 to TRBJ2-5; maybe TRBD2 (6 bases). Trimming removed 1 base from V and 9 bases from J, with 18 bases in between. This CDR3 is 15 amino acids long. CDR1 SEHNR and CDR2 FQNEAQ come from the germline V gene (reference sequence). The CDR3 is CASSLGSGVGGSQYF. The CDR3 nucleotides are TGTGCCAGCAGCTTAGGGTCAGGAGTGGGAGGATCCCAGTACTTC.

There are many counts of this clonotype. The CDR3 DNA follows: TGTGCCAGCAGCCCAGACAGAGCCAATCAGCCCCAGCATTTT. This sequence encodes CASSPDRANQPQHF. V is TRBV7-9 and J is TRBJ1-5; tentative D call: TRBD1 (5 bases). The germline V and J ends were trimmed by 5 bases and 3 bases, with 11 bases remaining between them. Per germline, CDR1 SEHNR and CDR2 FQNEAQ (reference sequence). This CDR3 spans 14 amino acids. The full variable domain, with the rest looked up from reference TRBV7-9 and TRBJ1-5, is DTGVSQNPRHKITKRGQNVTFRCDPISEHNRLYWYRQTLGQGPEFLTYFQNEAQLEKSRLLSDRFSAERPKGSFSTLEIQRTEQGDSAMYLCASSPDRANQPQHFGDGTRLSIL.

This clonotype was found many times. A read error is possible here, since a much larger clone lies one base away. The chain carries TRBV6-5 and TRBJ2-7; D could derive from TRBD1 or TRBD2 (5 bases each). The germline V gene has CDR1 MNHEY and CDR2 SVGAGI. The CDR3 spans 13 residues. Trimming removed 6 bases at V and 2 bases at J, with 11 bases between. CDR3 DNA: TGTGCCAGCAGATTGAGGGACGCCTACGAGCAGTACTTC. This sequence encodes CASRLRDAYEQYF.

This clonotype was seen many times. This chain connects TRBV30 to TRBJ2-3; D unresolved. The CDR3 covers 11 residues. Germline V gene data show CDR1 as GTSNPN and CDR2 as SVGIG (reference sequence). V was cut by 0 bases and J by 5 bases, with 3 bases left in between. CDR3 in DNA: TGTGCCTGGAGTGTACGAGATACGCAGTATTTT. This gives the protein CAWSVRDTQYF.

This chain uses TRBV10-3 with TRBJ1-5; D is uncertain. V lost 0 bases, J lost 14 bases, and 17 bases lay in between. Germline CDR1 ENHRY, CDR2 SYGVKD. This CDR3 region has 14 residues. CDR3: CAISESKGLRYEHF. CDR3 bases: TGTGCCATCAGTGAGTCGAAAGGGCTACGCTACGAGCATTTT.

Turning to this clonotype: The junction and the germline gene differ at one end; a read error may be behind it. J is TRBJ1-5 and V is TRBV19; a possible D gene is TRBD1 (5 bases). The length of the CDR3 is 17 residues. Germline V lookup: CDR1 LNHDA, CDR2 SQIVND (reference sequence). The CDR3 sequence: CAGRSMRQQTLNQPQHF. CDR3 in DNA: TGTGCCGGTAGAAGTATGAGACAGCAAACCCTCAATCAGCCCCAGCACTTT.

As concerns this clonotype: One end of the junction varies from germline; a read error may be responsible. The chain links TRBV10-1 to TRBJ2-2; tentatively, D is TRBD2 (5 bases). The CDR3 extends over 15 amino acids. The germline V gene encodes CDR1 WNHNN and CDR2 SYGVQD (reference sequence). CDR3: CASSQVRGRAGELVF. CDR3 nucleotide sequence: TGCGCCAGCAGCCAGGTCAGAGGGCGCGCCGGGGAGCTGGTTTTT.

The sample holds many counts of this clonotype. This chain's CDR3 is CASSFLTRFNEQFF. The CDR3 DNA follows: TGCGCCAGCAGCTTCCTCACTAGGTTCAATGAGCAGTTCTTC. This chain links TRBV5-1 with TRBJ2-1, with D possibly matching TRBD2 (5 bases). From germline, CDR1 is SGHRS and CDR2 YFSETQ. The ends were cut back, 2 bases at V and 6 bases at J, with 12 bases in the middle. This CDR3 spans 14 amino acids. Supplemented by reference TRBV5-1 and TRBJ2-1, the full variable domain reads KAGVTQTPRYLIKTRGQQVTLSCSPISGHRSVSWYQQTPGQGLQFLFEYFSETQRNKGNFPGRFSGRQFSNSRSEMNVSTLELGDSALYLCASSFLTRFNEQFFGPGTRLTVL.

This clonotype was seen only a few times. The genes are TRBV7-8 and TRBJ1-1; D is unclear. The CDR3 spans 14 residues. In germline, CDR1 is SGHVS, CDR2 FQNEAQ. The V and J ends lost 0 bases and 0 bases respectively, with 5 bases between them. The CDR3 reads CASSLAEVNTEAFF. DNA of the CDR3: TGTGCCAGCAGCTTAGCGGAGGTGAACACTGAAGCTTTCTTT.

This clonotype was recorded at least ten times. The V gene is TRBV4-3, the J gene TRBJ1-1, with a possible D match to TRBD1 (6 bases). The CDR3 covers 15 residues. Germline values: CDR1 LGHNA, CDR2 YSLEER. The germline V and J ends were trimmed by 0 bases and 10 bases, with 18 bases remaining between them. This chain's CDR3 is CASSQDPGTRFGAFF. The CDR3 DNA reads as TGCGCCAGCAGCCAAGATCCCGGGACAAGGTTCGGAGCTTTCTTT.

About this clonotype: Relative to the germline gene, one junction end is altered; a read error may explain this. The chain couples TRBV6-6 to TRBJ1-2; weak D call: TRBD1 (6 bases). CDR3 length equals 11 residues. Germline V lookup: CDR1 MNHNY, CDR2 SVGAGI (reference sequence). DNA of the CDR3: TGTGGCAGCAAGGGGACATGGGGTAATACCTTC. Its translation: CGSKGTWGNTF.